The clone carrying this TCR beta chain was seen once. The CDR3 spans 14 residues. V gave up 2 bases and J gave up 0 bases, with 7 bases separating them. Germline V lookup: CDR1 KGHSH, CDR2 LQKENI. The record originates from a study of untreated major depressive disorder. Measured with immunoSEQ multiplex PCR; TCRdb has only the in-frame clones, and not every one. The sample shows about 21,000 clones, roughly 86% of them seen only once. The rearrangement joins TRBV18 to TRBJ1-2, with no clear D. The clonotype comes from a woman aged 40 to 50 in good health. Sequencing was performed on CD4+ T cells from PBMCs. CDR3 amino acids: CASSPLDPNYGYTF. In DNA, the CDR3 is TGTGCCAGCTCACCATTAGACCCTAACTATGGCTACACCTTC.